Reported below is one TCR beta chain. The source of the sample is a study of blood T cells in healthy people across ages. Through a sample-barcoded 5' primer and a J-beta primer mix, a second PCR was run for about 6 to 11 cycles. From the 5' RACE reads, TCRdb called clonotypes with MiXCR, one entry per CDR3 protein. The sample has 850,000 or so distinct CDR3 sequences; more than 25% are singletons. The CDR3 is 13 residues long. The germline V gene has CDR1 SGHNT and CDR2 YENEEA. The germline V and J ends were trimmed by 3 bases and 4 bases, with 8 bases remaining between them. The sequenced sample was blood. This clonotype originated in an elderly woman in good health. The chain couples TRBV11-3 to TRBJ2-3; no reliable D call. CDR3 protein: CASSLETADTQYF. Here the CDR3 DNA reads TGTGCCAGCAGCTTGGAGACTGCAGATACGCAGTATTTT.